This T cell receptor (beta chain) was observed in a study of blood T cell repertoires in COVID-19. Participants' reported clinical history set cohort assignment. The data were produced by immunoSEQ multiplex PCR, yet TCRdb's version contains in-frame clones alone and is incomplete. The repertoire holds 250,000 or so clones, with about four fifths as singletons. Trimming removed 7 bases from V and 2 bases from J, with 16 bases in between. Germline CDR1 and CDR2: SGHRS and YFSETQ. This CDR3 region has 14 residues. Sequencing was done on a sample of PBMCs or T cells enriched from blood (not recorded which). The receptor was derived from a man aged 45-60 years who had recovered from COVID-19. The rearrangement links TRBV5-1 to TRBJ2-7; D perhaps matches TRBD2 (6 bases). The CDR3 DNA is TGCGCCAGCGGCGGGACTCCTAGCCCCTACGAGCAGTACTTC. Its protein is CASGGTPSPYEQYF.